The source of this TCR beta chain is a study of blood T cell repertoires in COVID-19. Study information: The origin of the acute and convalescent COVID-19 samples was the United States, Italy and Spain.

Resolution of symptoms, clearance, or two negative PCRs was present in recovered Cohort 3 donors. Sequencing was performed with immunoSEQ multiplex PCR; in TCRdb, only in-frame clones are kept and a portion is missing. The repertoire holds around 290,000 clones, with roughly 90% as singletons. The sample consisted of PBMCs or T cells enriched from blood (not recorded which). The receptor's source is a woman aged 25 to 39 who had recovered from COVID-19.

The CDR3 loop reads CASKMEGQANIQYF. As DNA, the CDR3 is TGTGCCAGCAAAATGGAGGGGCAGGCGAACATTCAGTACTTC. This chain uses TRBV2 with TRBJ2-4, with D possibly TRBD2 on 6 matching bases. The CDR3 has 14 amino acids. Per the germline V gene, CDR1 is SNHLY and CDR2 is FYNNEI. Between the trimmed V and J ends, which lost 7 bases and 7 bases, there was a span of 17 bases.